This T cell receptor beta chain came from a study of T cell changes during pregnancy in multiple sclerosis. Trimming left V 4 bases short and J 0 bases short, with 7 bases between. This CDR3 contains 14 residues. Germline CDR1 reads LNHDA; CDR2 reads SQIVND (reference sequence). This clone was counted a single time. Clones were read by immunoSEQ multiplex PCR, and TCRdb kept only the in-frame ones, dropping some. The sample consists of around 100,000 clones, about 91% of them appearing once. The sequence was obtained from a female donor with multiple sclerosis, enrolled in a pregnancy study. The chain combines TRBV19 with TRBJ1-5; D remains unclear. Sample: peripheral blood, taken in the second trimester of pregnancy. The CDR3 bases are TGTGCCAGTAGTACCCAGTCTAGCAATCAGCCCCAGCATTTT. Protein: CASSTQSSNQPQHF.